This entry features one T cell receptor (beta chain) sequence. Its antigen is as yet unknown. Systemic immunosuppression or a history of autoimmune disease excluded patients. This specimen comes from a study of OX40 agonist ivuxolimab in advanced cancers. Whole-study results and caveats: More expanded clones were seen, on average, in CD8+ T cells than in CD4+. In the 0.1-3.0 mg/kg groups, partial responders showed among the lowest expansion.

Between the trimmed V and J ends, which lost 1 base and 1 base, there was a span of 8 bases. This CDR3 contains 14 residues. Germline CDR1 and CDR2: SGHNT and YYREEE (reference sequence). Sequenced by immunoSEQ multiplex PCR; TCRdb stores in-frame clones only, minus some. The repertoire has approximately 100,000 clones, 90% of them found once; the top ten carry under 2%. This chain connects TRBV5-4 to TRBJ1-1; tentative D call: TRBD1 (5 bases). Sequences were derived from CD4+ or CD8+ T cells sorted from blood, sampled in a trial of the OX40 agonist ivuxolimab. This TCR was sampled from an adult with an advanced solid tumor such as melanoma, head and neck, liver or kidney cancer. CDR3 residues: CASSLRQTNTEAFF. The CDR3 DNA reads TGTGCCAGCAGCTTGAGACAGACGAACACTGAAGCTTTCTTT.